The rows below give T cell receptor beta chains drawn from one sample of a study of T cells in lung cancer brain metastases. Some clones are missing from TCRdb's copy, which holds only in-frame ones; the method was immunoSEQ multiplex PCR. This sample has almost 2,500 clones, with about 93% found just once. Sequencing used tumor tissue from a brain metastasis. These receptors were taken from a man aged 65 to 79 with non-small cell lung cancer that had spread to the brain. CDR3s include the opening cysteine and the closing phenylalanine or tryptophan. A D gene is named only where the DNA matches it firmly. Clone size is shown for a subset of rows, as once, few, many or a class of expanded clone.

J | D | length | size | V | DNA | CDR3
TRBJ2-2 | TRBD1 | 15 | . | TRBV14 | TGTGCCAGCGGGAGACAGGGACCGAACACCGGGGAGCTGTTTTTT | CASGRQGPNTGELFF
TRBJ2-3 | TRBD2 | 15 | . | TRBV12-5 | TGTGCTAGTGGTTTGGTGGCGGGAGGAACAGATACGCAGTATTTT | CASGLVAGGTDTQYF
TRBJ2-2 | . | 15 | . | TRBV7-9 | TGTGCCAGCAGCTTAGCGGTAGCCGGCACCGGGGAGCTGTTTTTT | CASSLAVAGTGELFF
TRBJ1-4 | TRBD1 | 17 | . | TRBV4-1 | TGCGCCAGCAGCCAAGATCCGTCTACAGGGGGAGGCGAAAAACTGTTTTTT | CASSQDPSTGGGEKLFF
TRBJ2-4 | . | 12 | . | TRBV29-1 | TGCAGCGTTGGGCAGGGGATTGACATTCAGTACTTC | CSVGQGIDIQYF
TRBJ1-1 | . | 14 | . | TRBV15 | TGTGCCACCAGCGGTTTAGGGACAAACACTGAAGCTTTCTTT | CATSGLGTNTEAFF
TRBJ1-1 | . | 11 | . | TRBV6-1 | TGTGCCAGCAGGGTGAACACTGAAGCTTTCTTT | CASRVNTEAFF
TRBJ1-1 | . | 15 | . | TRBV9 | TGTGCCAGCAGCGTAGGGTGGGGTATGAACACTGAAGCTTTCTTT | CASSVGWGMNTEAFF
TRBJ1-1 | . | 14 | . | TRBV5-1 | TGCGCCAGCAGCTGGGATCCCCGAGGGACTGAAGCTTTCTTT | CASSWDPRGTEAFF
TRBJ1-4 | . | 13 | . | TRBV9 | TGTGCCAGCAGCGTAGACGCCCGGGGAAAACTGTTTTTT | CASSVDARGKLFF
TRBJ1-5 | . | 14 | few | TRBV6-6 | TGTGCCAGCAGTTATGGAGGGAACAATCAGCCCCAGCATTTT | CASSYGGNNQPQHF
TRBJ1-5 | TRBD1 | 15 | few | TRBV6-1 | TGTGCCAGCAAGGGACAGGGGACCAGCAATCAGCCCCAGCATTTT | CASKGQGTSNQPQHF
TRBJ1-1 | . | 13 | . | TRBV14 | TGTGCCAGCAGCCATCAGGAGAACACTGAAGCTTTCTTT | CASSHQENTEAFF
TRBJ1-6 | . | 12 | . | TRBV30 | TGTGCCTGGAGAGGGGAAAATTCATCCCTCCACTTT | CAWRGENSSLHF
TRBJ1-5 | . | 13 | . | TRBV6-4 | TGTGCCAGCGCAATGAATGGCAATCAGCCCCAGCATTTT | CASAMNGNQPQHF
TRBJ2-2 | . | 14 | . | TRBV27 | TGTGCCACCGCCCGGGGGTGGGACACCGGGGAGCTGTTTTTT | CATARGWDTGELFF
TRBJ2-3 | TRBD2 | 16 | . | TRBV5-1 | TGCGCCAGCAGCGAGGCTAGCGGGAGGGCCGCAGATACGCAGTATTTT | CASSEASGRAADTQYF
TRBJ2-7 | . | 13 | . | TRBV19 | TGTGCCAGTAGCTCGACGTACTCCTACGAGCAGTACTTC | CASSSTYSYEQYF
TRBJ2-6 | . | 15 | . | TRBV7-2 | TGTGCCAGCAGCCTAGGGTTCTCTGGGGCCAACGTCCTGACTTTC | CASSLGFSGANVLTF
TRBJ1-5 | . | 15 | . | TRBV28 | TGTGCCAGCAGTAGACAGGTTCCCTTAGGCCAGCCCCAGCATTTT | CASSRQVPLGQPQHF
TRBJ2-2 | TRBD1 | 16 | . | TRBV7-2 | TGTGCCAGCAGCCCAAGACAGGGCTTGAACACCGGGGAGCTGTTTTTT | CASSPRQGLNTGELFF
TRBJ2-1 | TRBD2 | 14 | . | TRBV7-2 | TGTGCCAGCAGCCTCGGGAGGGAAAGCAATGAGCAGTTCTTC | CASSLGRESNEQFF
TRBJ2-6 | . | 17 | . | TRBV5-1 | TGCGCCAGCAGCTTGGAGTTTTACAGCTCTGGGGCCAACGTCCTGACTTTC | CASSLEFYSSGANVLTF
TRBJ2-5 | TRBD1 | 14 | . | TRBV27 | TGTGCCAGCAGTCAGGACAGGGGATGGGAGACCCAGTACTTC | CASSQDRGWETQYF
TRBJ2-6 | . | 15 | . | TRBV5-6 | TGTGCCAGCCAGAGGGAAGGCTCTGGGGCCAACGTCCTGACTTTC | CASQREGSGANVLTF
TRBJ2-5 | . | 12 | . | TRBV6-6 | TGTGCCAGCAGTCGCGGGGAAGAGACCCAGTACTTC | CASSRGEETQYF
TRBJ1-4 | . | 17 | . | TRBV19 | TGTGCCAGTAGTCCGCAGGCTCCCGATGTATCAACGGAAAAACTGTTTTTT | CASSPQAPDVSTEKLFF
TRBJ2-7 | . | 14 | . | TRBV9 | TGTGCCAGCAGCGTAGACCTAATCCGGTCTGAGCAGTACTTC | CASSVDLIRSEQYF
TRBJ1-1 | . | 15 | . | TRBV18 | TGTGCCAGCTCACCAGGGGCTGGGATGAACACTGAAGCTTTCTTT | CASSPGAGMNTEAFF
TRBJ2-5 | TRBD2 | 16 | . | TRBV4-2 | TGTGCCAGCAGCCAAGAAAAGCGGGGGATCCAAGAGACCCAGTACTTC | CASSQEKRGIQETQYF
TRBJ2-2 | . | 12 | . | TRBV7-2 | TGTGCCAGCAGCCTCACAACCGGGGAGCTGTTTTTT | CASSLTTGELFF
TRBJ2-2 | TRBD2 | 14 | . | TRBV7-2 | TGTGCCAGCAGCCTCCTAGCGGGCACCGGGGAGCTGTTTTTT | CASSLLAGTGELFF
TRBJ2-3 | . | 15 | . | TRBV7-2 | TGTGCCAGCAGCTCCACCTCGGACCCCACAGATACGCAGTATTTT | CASSSTSDPTDTQYF
TRBJ2-7 | TRBD2 | 13 | . | TRBV30 | TGTGCCTGGAGAAGAGCGGGGGTCCACGAGCAGTACTTC | CAWRRAGVHEQYF
TRBJ1-2 | . | 15 | . | TRBV19 | TGTGCCAGTAGTATAGATCTGCGACCCGACTATAGCTACACCTTC | CASSIDLRPDYSYTF
TRBJ2-7 | . | 12 | . | TRBV30 | TGTGCCTGGCAAGCAGACTCCTACGAGCAGTACTTC | CAWQADSYEQYF
TRBJ2-3 | . | 15 | . | TRBV10-2 | TGCGCCAGCATGGCGGACCGAACGGGCACAGATACGCAGTATTTT | CASMADRTGTDTQYF
TRBJ1-5 | TRBD1 | 13 | . | TRBV29-1 | TGCAGCGTAGCACCAGGGGGAAATCAGCCCCAGCATTTT | CSVAPGGNQPQHF
TRBJ2-5 | . | 16 | . | TRBV11-2 | TGTGCCAGCAGCTTAGGGACGGCGGTTGGTCTAGAGACCCAGTACTTC | CASSLGTAVGLETQYF
TRBJ2-1 | TRBD2 | 15 | . | TRBV5-4 | TGTGCCAGCAGCTTGGCTGTTGCGGGAGGGAGGGAGCAGTTCTTC | CASSLAVAGGREQFF
TRBJ2-3 | . | 13 | . | TRBV6-6 | TGTGCCAGCAGTCGGGAAAACACAGATACGCAGTATTTT | CASSRENTDTQYF
TRBJ2-1 | . | 16 | . | TRBV4-2 | TGTGCCAGCAGCCAAGACGCGAGTCGGTCCTACAATGAGCAGTTCTTC | CASSQDASRSYNEQFF
TRBJ2-2 | . | 17 | . | TRBV14 | TGTGCCAGCAGCCAAGAACTTATGAGCATGAACACCGGGGAGCTGTTTTTT | CASSQELMSMNTGELFF
TRBJ1-2 | . | 14 | . | TRBV7-2 | TGTGCCAGCAGCGATGACAGGAGAAATTATGGCTACACCTTC | CASSDDRRNYGYTF
TRBJ2-2 | TRBD2 | 17 | . | TRBV27 | TGTGCCAGCAGTTTCCGACTAGCGGGAGCGTTAACCGGGGAGCTGTTTTTT | CASSFRLAGALTGELFF
TRBJ2-2 | . | 16 | once | TRBV9 | TGTGCCAGCAGCGTAGAGTGGGCAGCTAACACCGGGGAGCTGTTTTTT | CASSVEWAANTGELFF